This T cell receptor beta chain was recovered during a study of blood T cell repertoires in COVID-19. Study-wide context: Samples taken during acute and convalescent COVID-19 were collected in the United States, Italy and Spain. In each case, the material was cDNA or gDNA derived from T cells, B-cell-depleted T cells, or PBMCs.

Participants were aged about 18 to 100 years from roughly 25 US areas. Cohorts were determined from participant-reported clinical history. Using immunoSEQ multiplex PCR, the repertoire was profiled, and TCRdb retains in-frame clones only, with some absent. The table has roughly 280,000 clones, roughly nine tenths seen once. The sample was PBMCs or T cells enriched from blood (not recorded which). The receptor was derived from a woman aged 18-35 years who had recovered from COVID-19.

This chain's CDR3 is CASTQGQGGYGYTF. In DNA form, the CDR3 reads TGTGCCAGCACCCAAGGACAGGGGGGTTATGGCTACACCTTC. This chain connects TRBV6-5 to TRBJ1-2; 10 bases agree with TRBD1. V dropped 7 bases and J dropped 5; count of bases not matched to a gene: 7. The CDR3 length is 14 residues. Germline CDR1 is MNHEY and CDR2 is SVGAGI.